This T cell receptor beta chain was profiled in a study of blood T cell repertoires in COVID-19. Trimming removed 0 bases at V and 2 bases at J, with 8 bases between. This CDR3 comprises 14 residues. Per the germline V gene, CDR1 is LGHNA and CDR2 is YNFKEQ. This clone was observed a few times. Authors' analysis steps: Cell counts per sample came from amplifying reference gene primers. Produced via immunoSEQ multiplex PCR; TCRdb's table is partial and in-frame only. V and J calls and clone size are as listed in that table; D and trimming were resolved from the DNA. This table has some 60,000 clones, 80% appearing once.

The sequence derives from a man in his sixties with acute or convalescent COVID-19. The chain carries TRBV4-2 and TRBJ2-7, with D possibly being TRBD1 (5 bases). Sequencing was carried out using peripheral blood. CDR3 in DNA: TGTGCCAGCAGCCAAGAAGAAGGGGCCTACGAGCAGTACTTC. It specifies CASSQEEGAYEQYF.